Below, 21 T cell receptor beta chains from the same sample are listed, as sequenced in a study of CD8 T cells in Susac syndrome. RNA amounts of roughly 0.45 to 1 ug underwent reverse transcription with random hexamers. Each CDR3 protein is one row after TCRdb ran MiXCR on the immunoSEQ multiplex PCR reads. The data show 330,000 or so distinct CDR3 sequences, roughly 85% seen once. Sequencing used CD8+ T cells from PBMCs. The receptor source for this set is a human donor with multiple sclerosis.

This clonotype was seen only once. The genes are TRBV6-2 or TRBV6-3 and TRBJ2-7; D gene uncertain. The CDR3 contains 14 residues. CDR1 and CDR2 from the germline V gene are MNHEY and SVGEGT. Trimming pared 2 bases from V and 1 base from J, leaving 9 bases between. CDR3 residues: CASSYNEVSYEQYF. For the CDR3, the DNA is TGTGCCAGCAGTTACAATGAGGTATCCTACGAGCAGTACTTC.

The CDR3 nucleotides are TGTGCCAGCAGCTTAGGAGGCCTTGGTGGGGACACAGTTGACAATGAGCAGTTCTTC. This codes for CASSLGGLGGDTVDNEQFF. The chain is built from TRBV7-9 and TRBJ2-1; D is possibly TRBD1 (6 bases). V was clipped by 1 base and J by 5 bases, with 24 bases between them. CDR1 is SEHNR and CDR2 is FQNEAQ in the germline V gene (reference sequence). The CDR3 covers 19 residues.

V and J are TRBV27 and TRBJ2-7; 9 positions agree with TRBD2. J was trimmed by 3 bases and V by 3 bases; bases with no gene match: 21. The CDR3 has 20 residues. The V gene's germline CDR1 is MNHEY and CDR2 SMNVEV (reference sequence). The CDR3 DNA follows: TGTGCCAGCAGTTTGGGGGGGATGTACGGACTAGCGCGCGTGGGCTACGAGCAGTACTTC. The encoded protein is CASSLGGMYGLARVGYEQYF.

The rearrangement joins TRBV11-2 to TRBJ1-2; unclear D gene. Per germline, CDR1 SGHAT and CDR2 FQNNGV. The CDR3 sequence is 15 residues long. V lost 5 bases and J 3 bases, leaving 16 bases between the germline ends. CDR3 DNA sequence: TGTGCCAGCAGCCACCGGCGGACGGCTGACTATGGCTACACCTTC. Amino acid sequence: CASSHRRTADYGYTF.

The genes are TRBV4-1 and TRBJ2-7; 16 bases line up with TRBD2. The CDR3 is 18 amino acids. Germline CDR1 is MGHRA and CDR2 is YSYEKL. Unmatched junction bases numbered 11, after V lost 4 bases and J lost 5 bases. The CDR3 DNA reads TGCGCCAGCAGCCTCCAGGGACTAGCGGGAGGGCCGACCGACGAGCAGTACTTC. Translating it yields CASSLQGLAGGPTDEQYF.

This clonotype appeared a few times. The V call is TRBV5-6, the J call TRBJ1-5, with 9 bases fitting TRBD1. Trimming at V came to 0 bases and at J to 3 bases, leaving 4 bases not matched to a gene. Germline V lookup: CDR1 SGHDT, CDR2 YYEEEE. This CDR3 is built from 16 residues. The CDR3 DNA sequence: TGTGCCAGCAGCTTGGCGGGACAGGGCCCCAATCAGCCCCAGCATTTT. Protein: CASSLAGQGPNQPQHF.

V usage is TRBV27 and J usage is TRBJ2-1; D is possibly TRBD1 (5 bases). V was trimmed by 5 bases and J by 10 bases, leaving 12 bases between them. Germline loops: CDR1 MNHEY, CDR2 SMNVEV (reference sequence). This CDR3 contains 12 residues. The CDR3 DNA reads TGTGCCAGCAGTGTCCAGGGTGAGGAGCAGTTCTTC. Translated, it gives CASSVQGEEQFF.

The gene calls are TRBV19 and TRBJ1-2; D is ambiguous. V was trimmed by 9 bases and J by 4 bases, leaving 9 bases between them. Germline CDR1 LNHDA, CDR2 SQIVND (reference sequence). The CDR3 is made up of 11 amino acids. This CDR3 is CASFKGYGYTF. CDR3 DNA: TGTGCCAGCTTCAAGGGCTATGGCTACACCTTC. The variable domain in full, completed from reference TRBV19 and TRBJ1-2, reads DGGITQSPKYLFRKEGQNVTLSCEQNLNHDAMYWYRQDPGQGLRLIYYSQIVNDFQKGDIAEGYSVSREKKESFPLTVTSAQKNPTAFYLCASFKGYGYTFGSGTRLTVV.

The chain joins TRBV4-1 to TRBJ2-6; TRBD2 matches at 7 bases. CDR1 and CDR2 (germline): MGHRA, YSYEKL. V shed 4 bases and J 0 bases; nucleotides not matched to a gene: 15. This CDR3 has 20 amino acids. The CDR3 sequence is CASSRLWGGAEFSGANVLTF. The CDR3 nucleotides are TGCGCCAGCAGCCGCCTTTGGGGGGGAGCCGAGTTCTCTGGGGCCAACGTCCTGACTTTC.

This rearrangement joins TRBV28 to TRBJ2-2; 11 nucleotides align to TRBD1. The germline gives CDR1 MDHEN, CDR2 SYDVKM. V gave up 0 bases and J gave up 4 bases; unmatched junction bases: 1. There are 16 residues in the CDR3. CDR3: CASSLWGQGGTGELFF. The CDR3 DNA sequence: TGTGCCAGCAGTTTATGGGGACAGGGGGGCACCGGGGAGCTGTTTTTT.

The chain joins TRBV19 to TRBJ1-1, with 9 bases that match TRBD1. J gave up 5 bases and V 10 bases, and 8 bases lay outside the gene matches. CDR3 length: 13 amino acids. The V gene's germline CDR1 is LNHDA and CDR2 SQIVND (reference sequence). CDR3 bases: TGTGCCACTTCGGACAGGGGAGATACTGAAGCTTTCTTT. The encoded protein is CATSDRGDTEAFF.

This chain's CDR3 is CSVEDTGLAPTYNEQFF. The DNA of the CDR3 is TGCAGCGTTGAAGATACGGGACTAGCGCCTACCTACAATGAGCAGTTCTTC. This chain connects TRBV29-1 to TRBJ2-1, with 10 nucleotides matching TRBD2. After removal of 0 bases from V and 2 bases from J, the junction contained 7 bases not matched to a gene. Per the germline V gene, CDR1 is SQVTM and CDR2 is ANQGSEA. This CDR3 comprises 17 residues.

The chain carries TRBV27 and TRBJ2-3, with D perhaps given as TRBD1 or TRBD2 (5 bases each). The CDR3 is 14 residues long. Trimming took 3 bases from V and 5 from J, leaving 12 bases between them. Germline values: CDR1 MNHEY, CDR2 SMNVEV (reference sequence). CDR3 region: CASSLAGSGDTQYF. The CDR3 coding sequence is TGTGCCAGCAGTTTGGCAGGGAGCGGAGATACGCAGTATTTT.

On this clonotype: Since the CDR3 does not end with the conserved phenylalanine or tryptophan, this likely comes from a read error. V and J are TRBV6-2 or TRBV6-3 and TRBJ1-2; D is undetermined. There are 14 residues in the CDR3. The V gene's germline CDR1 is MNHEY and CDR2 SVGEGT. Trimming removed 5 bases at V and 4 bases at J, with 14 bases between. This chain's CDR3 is CASSGGTDGYGYTL. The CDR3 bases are TGTGCCAGCAGTGGCGGTACGGATGGCTATGGCTACACCCTC.

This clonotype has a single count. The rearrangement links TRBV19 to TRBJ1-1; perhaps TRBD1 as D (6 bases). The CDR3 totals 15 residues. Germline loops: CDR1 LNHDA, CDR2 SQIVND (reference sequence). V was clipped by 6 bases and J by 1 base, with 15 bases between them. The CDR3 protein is CASSEKGGRNTEAFF. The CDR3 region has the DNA TGTGCCAGTAGCGAGAAAGGGGGGAGGAACACTGAAGCTTTCTTT.

CDR3 in DNA: TGTGCCAGCAGCTTCGGGGCGTATGAGCAGTTCTTC. Its translation: CASSFGAYEQFF. The chain is built from TRBV5-8 and TRBJ2-1; TRBD1 or TRBD2 may be the D gene (5 bases each). This CDR3 has 12 amino acids. Germline CDR1 SGHTS, CDR2 YDEGEE. V gave up 2 bases and J gave up 8 bases, with 8 bases separating them.

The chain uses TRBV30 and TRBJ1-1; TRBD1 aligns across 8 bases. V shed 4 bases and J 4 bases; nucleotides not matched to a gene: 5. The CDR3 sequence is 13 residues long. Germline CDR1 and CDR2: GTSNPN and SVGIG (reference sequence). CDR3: CAWTGGQGTEAFF. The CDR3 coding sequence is TGTGCCTGGACAGGGGGCCAGGGCACTGAAGCTTTCTTT.

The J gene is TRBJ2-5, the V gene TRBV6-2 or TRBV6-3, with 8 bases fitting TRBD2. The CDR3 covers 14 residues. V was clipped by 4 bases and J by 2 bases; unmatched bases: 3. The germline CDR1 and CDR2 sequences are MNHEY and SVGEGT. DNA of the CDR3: TGTGCCAGCAGTTCCCAGCGGGAGCAAGAGACCCAGTACTTC. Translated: CASSSQREQETQYF.

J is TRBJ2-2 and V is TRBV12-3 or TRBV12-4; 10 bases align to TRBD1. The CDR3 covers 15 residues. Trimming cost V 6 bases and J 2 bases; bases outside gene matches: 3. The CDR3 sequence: CASRGQGGNTGELFF. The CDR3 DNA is TGTGCCAGCAGAGGACAGGGGGGCAACACCGGGGAGCTGTTTTTT.

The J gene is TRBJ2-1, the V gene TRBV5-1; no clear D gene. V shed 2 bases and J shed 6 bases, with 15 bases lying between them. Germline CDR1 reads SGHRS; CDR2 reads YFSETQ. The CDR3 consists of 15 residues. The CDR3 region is CASSFRPTSTNEQFF. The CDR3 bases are TGCGCCAGCAGCTTTCGTCCAACCTCAACCAATGAGCAGTTCTTC.

CDR3: CASRSKTGSVYAGELFF. CDR3 sequence (DNA): TGTGCCAGCAGGAGTAAAACAGGAAGTGTTTATGCCGGGGAGCTGTTTTTT. This rearrangement joins TRBV28 to TRBJ2-2; D is perhaps TRBD1 (5 bases). Trimming took 6 bases from V and 6 from J, leaving 23 bases between them. The CDR3 is 17 amino acids. Germline CDR1 reads MDHEN; CDR2 reads SYDVKM.